These 7 T cell receptor beta chains originate from one sample sequenced in a study of blood T cell repertoires in COVID-19. Some clones are missing from TCRdb's copy, which holds only in-frame ones; the method was immunoSEQ multiplex PCR. In the table there are roughly 160,000 clones, about 88% of which are singletons. Sequencing was carried out using peripheral blood. The receptors shown here come from a woman aged 80 or over with COVID-19, enrolled during active disease.

The V and J genes are TRBV4-3 and TRBJ2-2; possible D gene TRBD1, 5 bases. The germline V and J ends were trimmed by 0 bases and 7 bases, with 12 bases remaining between them. This CDR3 is 15 amino acids long. Germline V lookup: CDR1 LGHNA, CDR2 YSLEER. CDR3 loop: CASSQERQTRGELFF. The CDR3 DNA is TGCGCCAGCAGCCAAGAGAGACAGACGCGCGGGGAGCTGTTTTTT.

The V and J genes are TRBV21-1 and TRBJ2-7; TRBD2, the table's D call, was not compared with the DNA. TRBV21-1 is reported as a pseudogene. This CDR3 is 15 amino acids long. CDR3: CASSKLREGSYEQYF. In DNA form, the CDR3 reads TGTGCCAGCAGCAAACTACGGGAGGGCTCCTACGAGCAGTACTTC.

J is TRBJ1-1 and V is TRBV2, with D perhaps TRBD1 (5 bases). This CDR3 has 14 amino acids. CDR1 SNHLY and CDR2 FYNNEI come from the germline V gene. Between the trimmed V and J ends, which lost 7 bases and 0 bases, there was a span of 12 bases. CDR3 region: CASTGGLVNTEAFF. CDR3 bases: TGTGCCAGCACCGGGGGGTTGGTGAACACTGAAGCTTTCTTT.

The rearrangement joins TRBV9 to TRBJ2-2; D might be TRBD2 (5 bases). Trimming cost V 0 bases and J 4 bases, with 10 bases left between them. The germline V gene has CDR1 SGDLS and CDR2 YYNGEE. The CDR3 totals 15 residues. The CDR3 region is CASSVAGRVTGELFF. Written as DNA, the CDR3 is TGTGCCAGCAGCGTAGCGGGGAGAGTCACCGGGGAGCTGTTTTTT.

The gene calls are TRBV7-2 and TRBJ2-3; 14 bases align to TRBD2. The J segment lost 5 bases and the V segment lost 2 bases, leaving 6 bases of the junction unmatched. Germline lookup yields CDR1 SGHTA and CDR2 FQGNSA. CDR3 size: 17 residues. CDR3 bases: TGTGCCAGCAGCTTAACCGTGGGGACTAGCGGGAGAGATACGCAGTATTTT. This codes for CASSLTVGTSGRDTQYF.

This sequence joins TRBV3-1 (or the pseudogene TRBV3-2) and TRBJ2-6; D may be TRBD2 (5 bases). V lost 0 bases and J 4 bases, leaving 10 bases between the germline ends. The CDR3 is made up of 16 amino acids. The germline V gene has CDR1 LGHDT and CDR2 YNNKEL (reference sequence). CDR3 DNA: TGTGCCAGCAGCCAAGATATAGCGAACGGGGCCAACGTCCTGACTTTC. This encodes CASSQDIANGANVLTF.

The CDR3 loop is CASSHEDYYGYTF. CDR3 bases: TGTGCCAGCAGCCACGAGGATTACTATGGCTACACCTTC. The gene calls are TRBV3-1 (or the pseudogene TRBV3-2) and TRBJ1-2; no clear D. This CDR3 is 13 amino acids long. Trimming cost V 3 bases and J 3 bases, with 8 bases left between them. Per germline, CDR1 LGHDT and CDR2 YNNKEL (reference sequence).